The 23 T cell receptor beta chains in this list originate from one sample, sequenced in a study of blood T cell repertoires in COVID-19. Generated by immunoSEQ multiplex PCR, the TCRdb table keeps only in-frame clones and is missing some. The repertoire includes over 70,000 clones, approximately 90% of them detected once, and just over 2.5% sits in the top ten. The sequenced sample was peripheral blood. The receptor set was obtained from a man in his fifties with COVID-19, enrolled during active disease.

The J gene is TRBJ1-1, the V gene TRBV11-1; D gene uncertain. V gave up 1 base and J gave up 3 bases, with 6 bases separating them. Germline V CDR1 and CDR2: SGHAT, FQDESV (reference sequence). The CDR3 has 13 residues. DNA for the CDR3: TGTGCCAGCAGCTTAGGTGGCCACACTGAAGCTTTCTTT. Translating gives CASSLGGHTEAFF.

V gene TRBV19 combines with J gene TRBJ2-1, with TRBD2 matching 11 bases. The ends lost 5 bases at V and 7 bases at J; junction bases unmatched: 7. CDR1 and CDR2 from the germline V gene are LNHDA and SQIVND (reference sequence). The CDR3 is 15 residues long. The CDR3 is CASSFGLAGENEQFF. CDR3 nucleotide sequence: TGTGCCAGTAGTTTCGGACTAGCGGGTGAGAATGAGCAGTTCTTC.

This clone was recorded once. The chain recombines TRBV4-3 with TRBJ1-2; 8 nucleotides line up with TRBD1. This CDR3 has 15 residues. V shed 1 base, J shed 5 bases, and the junction held 6 bases outside the gene matches. Germline values: CDR1 LGHNA, CDR2 YSLEER. The CDR3 DNA sequence: TGCGCCAGCAGCCAAGGGGCAGGGGGCACTTATGGCTACACCTTC. Residues: CASSQGAGGTYGYTF.

V and J are TRBV4-3 and TRBJ2-5; tentative D call: TRBD1 (5 bases). Germline lookup yields CDR1 LGHNA and CDR2 YSLEER. This CDR3 spans 15 amino acids. V was trimmed by 4 bases and J by 2 bases, leaving 14 bases between them. CDR3 sequence reads: CASSPSGQIQETQYF. The CDR3 DNA sequence: TGCGCCAGCAGCCCGTCCGGACAAATACAAGAGACCCAGTACTTC.

The genes are TRBV9 and TRBJ2-5; weak D call: TRBD1 (6 bases). Trimming took off 1 base at V and 5 bases at J, with 6 bases between the two ends. The CDR3 is made up of 12 amino acids. Per germline, CDR1 SGDLS and CDR2 YYNGEE. The CDR3 DNA follows: TGTGCCAGCAGCGTACAGGGGGAGACCCAGTACTTC. It encodes CASSVQGETQYF. The whole variable domain, filled in from reference TRBV9 and TRBJ2-5, reads DSGVTQTPKHLITATGQRVTLRCSPRSGDLSVYWYQQSLDQGLQFLIQYYNGEERAKGNILERFSAQQFPDLHSELNLSSLELGDSALYFCASSVQGETQYFGPGTRLLVL.

The chain uses TRBV6-5 and TRBJ2-2; 10 bases are shared with TRBD1. The junction had 4 bases not matched to a gene; V was cut back by 0 bases and J by 6 bases. CDR1 and CDR2 (germline): MNHEY, SVGAGI. This CDR3 has 16 residues. CDR3 loop: CASSYSSGTGAGELFF. The CDR3 nucleotides read TGTGCCAGCAGTTACTCGAGTGGGACAGGGGCCGGGGAGCTGTTTTTT.

This sequence joins TRBV5-3 and TRBJ1-2, with TRBD1 matching over 7 bases. TRBV5-3 is an ORF for which the function is uncertain. The CDR3 consists of 14 residues. V lost 3 bases, J lost 6 bases, and 8 bases stayed unmatched. The CDR3 loop reads CARSSRQGRHGYTF. The CDR3 region has the DNA TGTGCCAGAAGCTCCCGACAGGGACGGCATGGCTACACCTTC.

This chain joins TRBV28 and TRBJ1-1, with D unclear. V lost 5 bases and J lost 0, with 10 bases in between. This CDR3 spans 14 amino acids. CDR1 and CDR2 from the germline V gene are MDHEN and SYDVKM. The DNA of the CDR3 is TGTGCCAGCAGTCCGAGTGTTATGAACACTGAAGCTTTCTTT. This translates into CASSPSVMNTEAFF.

This chain links TRBV28 with TRBJ1-2; 7 nucleotides line up with TRBD1. Germline values: CDR1 MDHEN, CDR2 SYDVKM. Germline trimming cut 5 bases from V and 6 bases from J; bases unmatched to any gene: 6. This CDR3 spans 13 amino acids. This CDR3 is CASSLDRVDGYTF. The CDR3 coding sequence is TGTGCCAGCAGTCTAGACAGGGTCGATGGCTACACCTTC.

In nucleotides, the CDR3 is TGTGCCAGCAGCCAAAGACTAGCGGGAGACCAAGAGACCCAGTACTTC. It encodes CASSQRLAGDQETQYF. The V call is TRBV7-8, the J call TRBJ2-5, with TRBD2 identical over 12 bases. The CDR3 is 16 residues long. Trimming removed 5 bases from V and 0 bases from J; junction bases left unmatched: 4. Germline loops: CDR1 SGHVS, CDR2 FQNEAQ. The variable domain in full, with the rest retrieved from reference TRBV7-8 and TRBJ2-5, is GAGVSQSPRYKVAKRGQDVALRCDPISGHVSLFWYQQALGQGPEFLTYFQNEAQLDKSGLPSDRFFAERPEGSVSTLKIQRTQQEDSAVYLCASSQRLAGDQETQYFGPGTRLLVL.

CDR3 protein: CASSEYWIGRGSTDTQYF. The CDR3 DNA follows: TGTGCCAGCAGTGAATACTGGATCGGGAGGGGGAGCACAGATACGCAGTATTTT. J is TRBJ2-3 and V is TRBV6-1, with 8 bases matching TRBD2. The length of the CDR3 is 18 residues. CDR1 is MNHNS, CDR2 SASEGT, per germline. The junction had 10 bases not matched to a gene; V was cut back by 2 bases and J by 0 bases.

The CDR3 DNA is TGTGCCAGCTCACCGCTAGTCGGCACTGAAGCTTTCTTT. Translating gives CASSPLVGTEAFF. The chain recombines TRBV18 with TRBJ1-1, with D uncertain. V was pared by 3 bases and J by 4 bases, with 9 bases between. Per germline, CDR1 KGHSH and CDR2 LQKENI. There are 13 residues in the CDR3.

V is TRBV7-8 and J is TRBJ2-3; 8 bases match TRBD1. The CDR3 has 15 residues. V was clipped by 4 bases and J by 0 bases; unmatched bases: 3. Germline CDR1 SGHVS, CDR2 FQNEAQ. CDR3 protein: CASSSGGSSTDTQYF. In DNA form, the CDR3 reads TGTGCCAGCAGCTCAGGGGGCTCTAGCACAGATACGCAGTATTTT.

The rearrangement links TRBV5-8 to TRBJ2-3; 9 nucleotides agree with TRBD2. This CDR3 region has 16 residues. Unmatched junction bases numbered 8, after V lost 4 bases and J lost 2 bases. Germline assignment: CDR1 SGHTS and CDR2 YDEGEE. The CDR3 region is CASSAGGPISTDTQYF. CDR3 bases: TGTGCCAGCAGCGCGGGAGGGCCGATTTCCACAGATACGCAGTATTTT.

The chain uses TRBV27 and TRBJ2-1, with 15 bases fitting TRBD2. Trimming removed 3 bases from V and 6 bases from J; junction bases left unmatched: 6. Looked up from germline, CDR1 is MNHEY and CDR2 is SMNVEV (reference sequence). This CDR3 region has 17 residues. The CDR3 DNA is TGTGCCAGCAGTTTGGGACTAGCGGGAGGACCCCCCAATGAGCAGTTCTTC. It codes for CASSLGLAGGPPNEQFF.

A single count supports this clone. The V and J genes are TRBV21-1 and TRBJ2-5; TRBD1, the table's D call, was not compared with the DNA. TRBV21-1 is a known pseudogene. This CDR3 comprises 12 residues. The CDR3 spells CASKTTGWTQYF. The CDR3 nucleotides are TGTGCCAGCAAGACAACAGGGTGGACCCAGTACTTC.

Written as DNA, the CDR3 is TGCGCCAGCAGTCGGGGACAGGGGGCCTACGAGCAGTACTTC. This encodes CASSRGQGAYEQYF. The rearrangement joins TRBV5-1 to TRBJ2-7, with TRBD1 identical over 11 bases. The junction had 3 bases not matched to a gene; V was cut back by 5 bases and J by 2 bases. CDR3 length: 14 amino acids. Germline CDR1 and CDR2: SGHRS and YFSETQ.

This clone has a single count. The chain recombines TRBV3-1 (or the pseudogene TRBV3-2) with TRBJ2-2; D remains unclear. Per the germline V gene, CDR1 is LGHDT and CDR2 is YNNKEL (reference sequence). The CDR3 is 13 residues long. V dropped 4 bases and J dropped 7 bases, with 10 bases sitting between them. The CDR3 coding sequence is TGTGCCAGCAGCCTATTCCGCGGCGGGGAGCTGTTTTTT. It yields the protein CASSLFRGGELFF.

This chain connects TRBV4-1 to TRBJ2-3, with D perhaps TRBD2 (6 bases). V lost 4 bases to trimming and J lost 2 bases, with 13 bases between them. The germline V gene has CDR1 MGHRA and CDR2 YSYEKL. The CDR3 runs 15 residues. This CDR3 is CASSPERAFTDTQYF. In DNA form, the CDR3 reads TGCGCCAGCAGCCCAGAGCGGGCGTTCACAGATACGCAGTATTTT.

The chain carries TRBV21-1 and TRBJ2-7; TRBD1 reflects the table's D call only, with no check against the DNA. TRBV21-1 is marked as a pseudogene. There are 13 residues in the CDR3. The CDR3 is CARGRDRGNEQYF. The CDR3 DNA reads as TGTGCCAGGGGCCGGGACAGGGGCAACGAGCAGTACTTC.

The V and J genes are TRBV3-1 (or the pseudogene TRBV3-2) and TRBJ2-4; the match to TRBD2 covers 9 bases. CDR3 length: 16 amino acids. The germline V gene has CDR1 LGHDT and CDR2 YNNKEL (reference sequence). V shed 5 bases and J 0 bases; nucleotides not matched to a gene: 5. This CDR3 is CASSNLLAGAKNIQYF. The CDR3 coding sequence is TGTGCCAGCAGCAACCTACTAGCGGGAGCCAAAAACATTCAGTACTTC.

The J gene is TRBJ2-7, the V gene TRBV6-5; 11 positions match TRBD1. Losses at the gene ends were 11 bases for V and 5 bases for J; bases not matched to a gene: 14. Germline assignment: CDR1 MNHEY and CDR2 SVGAGI. CDR3 length equals 15 residues. In DNA, the CDR3 is TGTGCCGGTACACCGGGACAGGGGGTGAAAGACGAGCAGTACTTC. Its translation is CAGTPGQGVKDEQYF.

The genes are TRBV19 and TRBJ2-2; 9 nucleotides line up with TRBD1. Trimming at V came to 1 base and at J to 2 bases, leaving 5 bases not matched to a gene. Germline assignment: CDR1 LNHDA and CDR2 SQIVND (reference sequence). This CDR3 region has 17 residues. The chain's CDR3 is CASSIAGQGTNTGELFF. DNA for the CDR3: TGTGCCAGTAGTATAGCGGGACAGGGCACAAACACCGGGGAGCTGTTTTTT.